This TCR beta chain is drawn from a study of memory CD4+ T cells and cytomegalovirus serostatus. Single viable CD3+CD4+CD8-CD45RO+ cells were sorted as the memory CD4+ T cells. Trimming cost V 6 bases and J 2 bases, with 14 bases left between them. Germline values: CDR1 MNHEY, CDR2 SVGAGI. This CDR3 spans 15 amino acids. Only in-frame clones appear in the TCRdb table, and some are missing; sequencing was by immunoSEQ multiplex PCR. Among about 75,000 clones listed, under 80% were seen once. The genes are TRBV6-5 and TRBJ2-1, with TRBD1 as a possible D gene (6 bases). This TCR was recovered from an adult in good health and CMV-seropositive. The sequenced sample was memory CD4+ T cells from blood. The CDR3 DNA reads TGTGCCAGCAGCCTCAACAGGGAACCCTACAATGAGCAGTTCTTC. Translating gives CASSLNREPYNEQFF.